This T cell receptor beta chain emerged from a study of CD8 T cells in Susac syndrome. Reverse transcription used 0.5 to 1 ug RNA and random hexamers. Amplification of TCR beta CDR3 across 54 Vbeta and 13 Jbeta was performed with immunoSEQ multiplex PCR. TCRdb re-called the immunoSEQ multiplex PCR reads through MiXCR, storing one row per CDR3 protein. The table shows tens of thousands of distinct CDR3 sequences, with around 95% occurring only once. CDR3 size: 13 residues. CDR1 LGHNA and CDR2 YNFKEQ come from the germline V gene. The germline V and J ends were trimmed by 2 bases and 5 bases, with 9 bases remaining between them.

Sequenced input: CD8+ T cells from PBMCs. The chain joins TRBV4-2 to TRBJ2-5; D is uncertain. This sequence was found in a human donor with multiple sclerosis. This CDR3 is CASSQQNEETQYF. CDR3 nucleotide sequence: TGTGCCAGCAGCCAACAGAATGAGGAGACCCAGTACTTC.